Presented here are 15 T cell receptor beta chains from one specimen sequenced in a study of T cell responses to AZD1222 COVID-19 vaccine. Here immunoSEQ multiplex PCR was the method, and the copy in TCRdb shows in-frame clones only, minus some. The sample records about 120,000 clones, 80% to 90% being singletons. The starting material was peripheral blood, obtained on day 0 of AZD1222 vaccination. The receptors here all came from an adult in good health.

The chain recombines TRBV4-1 with TRBJ1-1; D not certain. The germline V and J ends were trimmed by 2 bases and 5 bases, with 18 bases remaining between them. The CDR3 has 16 amino acids. CDR1 is MGHRA and CDR2 is YSYEKL in the germline V gene. The CDR3 coding sequence is TGCGCCAGCAGCCAATACCCCCTCATAGGGTTTACTGAAGCTTTCTTT. Translation gives CASSQYPLIGFTEAFF.

The chain combines TRBV30 with TRBJ1-5; TRBD1 aligns across 7 bases. V shed 0 bases and J 8 bases; nucleotides not matched to a gene: 7. The CDR3 is 14 amino acids. Per the germline V gene, CDR1 is GTSNPN and CDR2 is SVGIG (reference sequence). The DNA for the CDR3 is TGTGCCTGGAGTGTATCAGGGGGGCTTAAGCCCCAGCATTTT. Residues: CAWSVSGGLKPQHF.

The chain carries TRBV28 and TRBJ1-5; D may be TRBD1 (6 bases). Per the germline V gene, CDR1 is MDHEN and CDR2 is SYDVKM. The CDR3 is made up of 15 amino acids. Trimming shortened V by 3 bases and J by 2 bases, and 11 bases separated the two germline ends. CDR3 coding DNA: TGTGCCAGCAGTTTCAGGGGTCGTGGCAATCAGCCCCAGCATTTT. It encodes CASSFRGRGNQPQHF.

The chain carries TRBV27 and TRBJ1-4, with D maybe TRBD1 (5 bases). Germline V gene data show CDR1 as MNHEY and CDR2 as SMNVEV (reference sequence). Trimming cost V 3 bases and J 1 base, with 9 bases left between them. This CDR3 is 15 amino acids long. As DNA, the CDR3 is TGTGCCAGCAGTTTCAGGGAAGGAACTAATGAAAAACTGTTTTTT. Translating it yields CASSFREGTNEKLFF.

This chain links TRBV5-1 with TRBJ1-5, with D possibly matching TRBD1 (6 bases). The germline V and J ends were trimmed by 3 bases and 5 bases, with 15 bases remaining between them. The germline CDR1 and CDR2 sequences are SGHRS and YFSETQ. The CDR3 length is 15 residues. CDR3 bases: TGCGCCAGCAGCTCTGGATCGGGGGCCTATCAGCCCCAGCATTTT. It yields the protein CASSSGSGAYQPQHF.

V and J are TRBV11-2 and TRBJ2-2; 14 bases are shared with TRBD2. The length of the CDR3 is 18 residues. Germline CDR1 and CDR2: SGHAT and FQNNGV. V dropped 4 bases and J dropped 4; count of bases not matched to a gene: 8. CDR3 loop: CASSWSGLAGGFTGELFF. The DNA for the CDR3 is TGTGCCAGCAGCTGGAGTGGACTAGCGGGAGGCTTCACCGGGGAGCTGTTTTTT. Complete variable domain (other parts from reference TRBV11-2 and TRBJ2-2): EAGVAQSPRYKIIEKRQSVAFWCNPISGHATLYWYQQILGQGPKLLIQFQNNGVVDDSQLPKDRFSAERLKGVDSTLKIQPAKLEDSAVYLCASSWSGLAGGFTGELFFGEGSRLTVL.

This chain's CDR3 is CAWRGQGADTQYF. In nucleotides, the CDR3 is TGTGCCTGGAGGGGACAGGGGGCAGATACGCAGTATTTT. The V gene is TRBV30, the J gene TRBJ2-3; 11 bases align to TRBD1. The CDR3 contains 13 residues. Germline V gives CDR1 GTSNPN, CDR2 SVGIG (reference sequence). V lost 3 bases, J lost 4 bases, and 0 bases stayed unmatched.

The CDR3 DNA follows: TGTGCCAGCAGCTTGGGGGGACAGTCCTCCTACGAGCAGTACTTC. Protein sequence: CASSLGGQSSYEQYF. This rearrangement joins TRBV5-8 to TRBJ2-7, with 7 bases fitting TRBD1. The V gene's germline CDR1 is SGHTS and CDR2 YDEGEE. This CDR3 is built from 15 residues. J gave up 0 bases and V 0 bases, and 3 bases lay outside the gene matches. Using reference TRBV5-8 and TRBJ2-7 for the parts outside the CDR3, the full variable domain is EAGVTQSPTHLIKTRGQQATLRCSPISGHTSVYWYQQALGLGLQFLLWYDEGEERNRGNFPPRFSGRQFPNYSSELNVNALELEDSALYLCASSLGGQSSYEQYFGPGTRLTVT.

The V and J genes are TRBV5-1 and TRBJ2-3; no clear D gene. V shed 0 bases and J shed 0 bases, with 8 bases lying between them. The germline CDR1 and CDR2 sequences are SGHRS and YFSETQ. This CDR3 contains 15 residues. The CDR3 protein is CASSLVIESTDTQYF. CDR3 DNA sequence: TGCGCCAGCAGCTTGGTTATTGAGAGCACAGATACGCAGTATTTT.

The chain is built from TRBV11-1 and TRBJ2-1; no definite D call. Trimming removed 1 base from V and 5 bases from J, with 6 bases in between. The CDR3 sequence is 13 residues long. In germline, CDR1 is SGHAT, CDR2 FQDESV (reference sequence). The CDR3 DNA sequence: TGTGCCAGCAGCTTAGGGCGACACAATGAGCAGTTCTTC. Encoded protein: CASSLGRHNEQFF.

The chain links TRBV18 to TRBJ2-2, with 7 bases lining up with TRBD2. Germline V gene sequence: CDR1 KGHSH, CDR2 LQKENI. This CDR3 has 16 amino acids. Unmatched junction bases numbered 8, after V lost 6 bases and J lost 1 base. In DNA form, the CDR3 reads TGTGCCAGCTCGCCTGGACTAGTCGTGAACACCGGGGAGCTGTTTTTT. Translation: CASSPGLVVNTGELFF.

The chain has TRBV6-6 and TRBJ1-4; 7 bases are shared with TRBD1. CDR1 MNHNY and CDR2 SVGAGI come from the germline V gene (reference sequence). This CDR3 has 13 residues. With 6 bases clipped from V and 8 bases from J, the junction kept 6 bases outside the gene matches. CDR3: CASSTQGREKLFF. CDR3 bases: TGTGCCAGCAGCACACAGGGGCGGGAAAAACTGTTTTTT.

The CDR3 region is CATSDSAGGAAWRETQYF. The CDR3 DNA follows: TGTGCCACCAGTGATTCAGCGGGAGGCGCAGCATGGAGAGAGACCCAGTACTTC. The chain carries TRBV24-1 and TRBJ2-5; 9 bases align to TRBD2. From germline, CDR1 is KGHDR and CDR2 SFDVKD. The ends lost 2 bases at V and 4 bases at J; junction bases unmatched: 13. The CDR3 runs to 18 residues.

This clone has more than one count but fewer than ten. V usage is TRBV28 and J usage is TRBJ1-2, with a possible D match to TRBD1 (6 bases). This CDR3 is built from 15 residues. The V gene's germline CDR1 is MDHEN and CDR2 SYDVKM. The ends were cut back, 3 bases at V and 8 bases at J, with 19 bases in the middle. CDR3 nucleotides: TGTGCCAGCAGTTTGAGGTCCACAGGGCCGTACGGCTACACCTTC. It specifies CASSLRSTGPYGYTF.

The rearrangement joins TRBV28 to TRBJ1-6, with TRBD1 matching 7 bases. V lost 4 bases and J lost 6; bases outside the gene matches: 6. The CDR3 spans 15 residues. Germline V gene sequence: CDR1 MDHEN, CDR2 SYDVKM. The CDR3 reads CASSSPGTANSPLHF. CDR3 nucleotides: TGTGCCAGCAGTTCCCCCGGGACAGCTAATTCACCCCTCCACTTT.